This T cell receptor beta chain came from a study of blood T cell repertoires in COVID-19. Original handling: Amplified reference gene primers provided the basis for estimating nucleated cell counts. This table comes from immunoSEQ multiplex PCR, and its TCRdb copy is limited to in-frame clones, with some not included. The V and J calls and clone size were taken over from that table, and D and trimming were inferred from the DNA. The table records 350,000 to 550,000 clones, 70% to 90% of them present only once. The CDR3 is 16 residues long. V trimming: 4 bases; J trimming: 1 base; junction bases outside the gene matches: 6. Germline V gene data show CDR1 as SGHDN and CDR2 as FVKESK.

V is TRBV14 and J is TRBJ2-2; 7 bases map to TRBD1. This TCR was recovered from a woman under 30 with acute COVID-19. Sequenced material: PBMCs or T cells enriched from blood (not recorded which). Here the CDR3 DNA reads TGTGCCAGCAGCCGAACGGGACAGATGAACACCGGGGAGCTGTTTTTT. Residues: CASSRTGQMNTGELFF.